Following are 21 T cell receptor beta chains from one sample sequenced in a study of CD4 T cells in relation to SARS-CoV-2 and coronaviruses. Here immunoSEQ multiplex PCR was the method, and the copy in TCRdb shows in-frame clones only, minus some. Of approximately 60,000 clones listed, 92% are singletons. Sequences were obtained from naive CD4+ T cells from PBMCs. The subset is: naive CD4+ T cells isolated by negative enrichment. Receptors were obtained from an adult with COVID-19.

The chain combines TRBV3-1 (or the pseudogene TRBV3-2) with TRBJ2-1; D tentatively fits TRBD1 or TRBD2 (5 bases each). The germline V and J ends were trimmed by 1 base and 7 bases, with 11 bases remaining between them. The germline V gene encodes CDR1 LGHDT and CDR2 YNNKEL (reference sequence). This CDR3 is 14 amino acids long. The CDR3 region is CASSQAGTANEQFF. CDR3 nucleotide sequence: TGTGCCAGCAGCCAAGCTGGGACGGCGAATGAGCAGTTCTTC.

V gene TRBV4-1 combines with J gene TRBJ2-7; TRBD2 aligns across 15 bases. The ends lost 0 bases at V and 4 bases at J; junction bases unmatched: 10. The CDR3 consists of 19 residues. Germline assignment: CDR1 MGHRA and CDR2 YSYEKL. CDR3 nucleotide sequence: TGCGCCAGCAGCCAAGATTTTATTGGACTAGCGGGAGGGAAGTACGAGCAGTACTTC. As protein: CASSQDFIGLAGGKYEQYF.

The CDR3 DNA is TGTGCCATCAGATCCGGGACAGGGGGGAATGAGCAGTTCTTC. Amino acid sequence: CAIRSGTGGNEQFF. The rearrangement links TRBV10-3 to TRBJ2-1, with TRBD1 matching 11 bases. Germline CDR1 is ENHRY and CDR2 is SYGVKD. Trimming at V came to 6 bases and at J to 7 bases, leaving 5 bases not matched to a gene. The CDR3 has 14 residues.

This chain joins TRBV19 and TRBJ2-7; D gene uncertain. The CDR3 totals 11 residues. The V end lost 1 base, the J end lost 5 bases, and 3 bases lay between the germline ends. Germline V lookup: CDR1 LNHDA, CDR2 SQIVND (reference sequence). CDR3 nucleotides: TGTGCCAGTAGTATAGGAAACGAGCAGTACTTC. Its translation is CASSIGNEQYF.

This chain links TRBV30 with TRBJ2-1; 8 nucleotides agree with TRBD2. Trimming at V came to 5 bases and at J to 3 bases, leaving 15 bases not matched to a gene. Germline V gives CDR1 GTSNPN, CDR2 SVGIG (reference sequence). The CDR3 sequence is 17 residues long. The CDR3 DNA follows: TGTGCCTGGGGACGGGGGGGAGCCGGGAGGGTCTACAATGAGCAGTTCTTC. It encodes CAWGRGGAGRVYNEQFF.

The CDR3 nucleotides are TGTGCCAGCAGCATAGGACAGGGGAGGAATTCACCCCTCCACTTT. It encodes CASSIGQGRNSPLHF. The chain recombines TRBV9 with TRBJ1-6, with 9 bases fitting TRBD1. This CDR3 region has 15 residues. The J segment lost 7 bases and the V segment lost 4 bases, leaving 6 bases of the junction unmatched. Germline V gene lookup returns CDR1 SGDLS and CDR2 YYNGEE. Combining the CDR3 with reference TRBV9 and TRBJ1-6 gives the whole variable domain DSGVTQTPKHLITATGQRVTLRCSPRSGDLSVYWYQQSLDQGLQFLIQYYNGEERAKGNILERFSAQQFPDLHSELNLSSLELGDSALYFCASSIGQGRNSPLHFGNGTRLTVT.

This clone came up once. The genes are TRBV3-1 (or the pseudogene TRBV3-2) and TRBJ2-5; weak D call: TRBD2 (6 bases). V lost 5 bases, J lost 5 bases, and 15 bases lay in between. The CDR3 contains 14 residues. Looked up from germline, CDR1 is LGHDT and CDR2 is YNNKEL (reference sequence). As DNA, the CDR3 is TGTGCCAGCAGCAAGGAGGGCCGAAGGGAGACCCAGTACTTC. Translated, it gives CASSKEGRRETQYF.

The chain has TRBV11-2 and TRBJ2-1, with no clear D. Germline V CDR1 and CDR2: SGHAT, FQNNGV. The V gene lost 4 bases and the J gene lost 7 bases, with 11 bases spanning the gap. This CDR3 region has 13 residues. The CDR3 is CASSSYYTNEQFF. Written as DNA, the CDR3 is TGTGCCAGCAGCTCTTATTATACGAATGAGCAGTTCTTC.

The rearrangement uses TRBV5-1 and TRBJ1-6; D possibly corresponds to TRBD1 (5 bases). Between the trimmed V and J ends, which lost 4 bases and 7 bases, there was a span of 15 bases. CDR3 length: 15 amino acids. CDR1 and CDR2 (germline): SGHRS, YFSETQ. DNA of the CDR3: TGCGCCAGCAGCCCATCCGGGACGGCAAATTCACCCCTCCACTTT. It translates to CASSPSGTANSPLHF.

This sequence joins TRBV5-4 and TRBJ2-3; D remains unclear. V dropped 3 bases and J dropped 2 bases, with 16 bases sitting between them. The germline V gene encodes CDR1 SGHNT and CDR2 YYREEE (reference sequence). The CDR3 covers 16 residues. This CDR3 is CASSYLELPYTDTQYF. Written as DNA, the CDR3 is TGTGCCAGCAGCTACCTTGAGCTCCCCTACACAGATACGCAGTATTTT.

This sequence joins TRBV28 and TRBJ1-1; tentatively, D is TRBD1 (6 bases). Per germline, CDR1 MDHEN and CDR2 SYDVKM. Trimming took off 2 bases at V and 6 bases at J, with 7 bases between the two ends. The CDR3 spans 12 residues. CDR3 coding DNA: TGTGCCAGCAGTTTAAACAGGGCTGAAGCTTTCTTT. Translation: CASSLNRAEAFF. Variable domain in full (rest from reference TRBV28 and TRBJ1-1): DVKVTQSSRYLVKRTGEKVFLECVQDMDHENMFWYRQDPGLGLRLIYFSYDVKMKEKGDIPEGYSVSREKKERFSLILESASTNQTSMYLCASSLNRAEAFFGQGTRLTVV.

The DNA of the CDR3 is TGTGCCAGCAGCCTGGACAGGGGGCGCGGGTCCTACGAGCAGTACTTC. It specifies CASSLDRGRGSYEQYF. The chain couples TRBV7-9 to TRBJ2-7, with 11 nucleotides matching TRBD1. The V gene's germline CDR1 is SEHNR and CDR2 FQNEAQ (reference sequence). Trimming removed 5 bases from V and 1 base from J; junction bases left unmatched: 7. The length of the CDR3 is 16 residues.

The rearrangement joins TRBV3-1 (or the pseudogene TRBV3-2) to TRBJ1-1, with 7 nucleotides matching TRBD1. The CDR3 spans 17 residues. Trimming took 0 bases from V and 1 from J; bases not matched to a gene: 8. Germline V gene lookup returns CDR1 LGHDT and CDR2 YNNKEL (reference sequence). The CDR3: CASSQDPGGLGNTEAFF. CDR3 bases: TGTGCCAGCAGCCAAGATCCAGGGGGTCTTGGGAACACTGAAGCTTTCTTT.

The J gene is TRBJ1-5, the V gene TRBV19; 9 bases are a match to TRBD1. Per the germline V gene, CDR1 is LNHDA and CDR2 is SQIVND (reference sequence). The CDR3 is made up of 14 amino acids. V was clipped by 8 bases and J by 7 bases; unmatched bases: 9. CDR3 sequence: CASRQGGVVQPQHF. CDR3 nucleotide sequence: TGTGCCAGTCGACAGGGGGGTGTTGTCCAGCCCCAGCATTTT.

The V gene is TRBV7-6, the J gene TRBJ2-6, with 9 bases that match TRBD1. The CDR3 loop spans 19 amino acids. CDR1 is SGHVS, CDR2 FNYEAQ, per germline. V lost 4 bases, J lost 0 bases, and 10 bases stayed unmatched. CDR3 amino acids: CASSSGQGISHSGANVLTF. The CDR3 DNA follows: TGTGCCAGCAGCTCAGGACAGGGGATTTCCCACTCTGGGGCCAACGTCCTGACTTTC.

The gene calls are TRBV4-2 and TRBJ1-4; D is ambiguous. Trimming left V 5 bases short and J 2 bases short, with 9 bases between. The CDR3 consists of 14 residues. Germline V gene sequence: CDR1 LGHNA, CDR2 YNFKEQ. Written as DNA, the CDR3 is TGTGCCAGCAGCTCAACGCCGACTAATGAAAAACTGTTTTTT. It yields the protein CASSSTPTNEKLFF.

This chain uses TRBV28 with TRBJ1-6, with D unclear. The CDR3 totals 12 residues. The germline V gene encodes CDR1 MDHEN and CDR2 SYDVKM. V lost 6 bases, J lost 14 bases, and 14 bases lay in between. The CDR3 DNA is TGTGCCAGCAGGGAGGCCCTTGGCTCCCTCCACTTT. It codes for CASREALGSLHF.

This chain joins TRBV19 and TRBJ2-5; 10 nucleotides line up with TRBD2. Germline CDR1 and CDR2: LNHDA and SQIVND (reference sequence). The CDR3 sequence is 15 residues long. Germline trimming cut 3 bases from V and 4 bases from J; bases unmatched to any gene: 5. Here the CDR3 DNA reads TGTGCCAGTAGTATCGGACTAGCGGAAATAGAGACCCAGTACTTC. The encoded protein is CASSIGLAEIETQYF.

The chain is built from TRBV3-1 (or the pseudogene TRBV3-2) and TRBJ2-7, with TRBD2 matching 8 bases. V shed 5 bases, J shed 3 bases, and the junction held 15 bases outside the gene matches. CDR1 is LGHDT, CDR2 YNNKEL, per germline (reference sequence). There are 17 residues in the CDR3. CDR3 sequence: CASSFLSGRGANYEQYF. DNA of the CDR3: TGTGCCAGCAGCTTCCTCAGCGGGAGAGGGGCCAACTACGAGCAGTACTTC.

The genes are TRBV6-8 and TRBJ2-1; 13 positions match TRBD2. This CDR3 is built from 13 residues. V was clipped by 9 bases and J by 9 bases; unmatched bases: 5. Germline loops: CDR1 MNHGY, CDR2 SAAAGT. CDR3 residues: CARTLAGGGEQFF. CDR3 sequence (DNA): TGTGCCAGGACACTAGCGGGGGGGGGTGAGCAGTTCTTC.

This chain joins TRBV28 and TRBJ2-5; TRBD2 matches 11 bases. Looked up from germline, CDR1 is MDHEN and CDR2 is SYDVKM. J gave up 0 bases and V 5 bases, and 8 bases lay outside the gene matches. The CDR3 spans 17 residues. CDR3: CASSGSSGRGYQETQYF. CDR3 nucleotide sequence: TGTGCCAGCAGTGGAAGTAGCGGGAGGGGATACCAAGAGACCCAGTACTTC.